The rows below give T cell receptor beta chains drawn from one sample of a study of regulatory T cells in long-lasting Graves disease. MiXCR, run by TCRdb on the multiplex PCR reads, gives a single entry per CDR3 protein. The sample includes approximately 350,000 distinct CDR3 sequences, around 15% of them seen just once. The sample was also linked to a second study, of T cells in Graves' hyperthyroidism and ophthalmopathy.

Source: peripheral blood mononuclear cells (PBMCs), taken at new diagnosis, from a patient treated with antithyroid drugs. Receptor source: a woman younger than 35 with Graves disease. CDR3s include the opening cysteine and the closing phenylalanine or tryptophan. Fields, in order: D gene, V gene, clone size, J gene, CDR3 protein, CDR3 DNA. The D gene is left open where the match is weak. Rows give clone size only sometimes, using once, few, many, or a class for an expanded clone.

d_gene: TRBD2
v_gene: TRBV29-1
abundance: few
j_gene: TRBJ2-1
CDR3aa: CSGLRGSGSKHNEQFF
CDR3nt: TGCAGCGGGCTACGAGGTAGCGGGAGTAAACACAATGAGCAGTTCTTC

d_gene: -
v_gene: TRBV4-2
abundance: many
j_gene: TRBJ2-7
CDR3aa: CASSVPETATGEQYF
CDR3nt: TGTGCCAGCAGCGTGCCCGAGACCGCTACGGGAGAGCAGTACTTC

d_gene: -
v_gene: TRBV27
abundance: many
j_gene: TRBJ2-7
CDR3aa: CASSPETGSISYEQYF
CDR3nt: TGTGCCAGCAGTCCAGAGACAGGATCAATCTCCTACGAGCAGTACTTC

d_gene: -
v_gene: TRBV20-1
abundance: -
j_gene: TRBJ1-1
CDR3aa: CSARDIGLAFF
CDR3nt: TGCAGTGCTAGGGATATCGGGTTAGCTTTCTTT

d_gene: -
v_gene: TRBV3-1
abundance: -
j_gene: TRBJ1-2
CDR3aa: CASSRTLRRGYTF
CDR3nt: TGTGCCAGCAGCCGGACACTACGTCGGGGCTACACCTTC

d_gene: -
v_gene: TRBV20-1
abundance: many
j_gene: TRBJ2-3
CDR3aa: CSAREGSGGTDTQYF
CDR3nt: TGCAGTGCCAGAGAAGGTAGCGGAGGCACAGATACGCAGTATTTT

d_gene: -
v_gene: TRBV30
abundance: many
j_gene: TRBJ2-7
CDR3aa: CAFEADFRSYEQYF
CDR3nt: TGTGCCTTCGAGGCTGATTTTCGATCCTACGAGCAGTACTTC

d_gene: -
v_gene: TRBV11-2
abundance: many
j_gene: TRBJ2-5
CDR3aa: CASSKGLQSQETQYF
CDR3nt: TGTGCCAGCAGCAAAGGACTCCAGAGCCAAGAGACCCAGTACTTC

d_gene: TRBD1
v_gene: TRBV10-3
abundance: -
j_gene: TRBJ2-7
CDR3aa: CAIRQNRDRGAEQYF
CDR3nt: TGTGCCATCAGGCAAAACCGGGACAGGGGTGCCGAGCAGTACTTC

d_gene: -
v_gene: TRBV6-1
abundance: many
j_gene: TRBJ2-7
CDR3aa: CASSERASYEQYF
CDR3nt: TGTGCCAGCAGTGAACGCGCTTCCTACGAGCAGTACTTC

d_gene: -
v_gene: TRBV12-3/TRBV12-4
abundance: many
j_gene: TRBJ1-2
CDR3aa: CASSRAGGYTF
CDR3nt: TGTGCCAGCAGTCGCGCGGGTGGCTACACCTTC

d_gene: -
v_gene: TRBV20-1
abundance: many
j_gene: TRBJ2-7
CDR3aa: CSATPLDSYEQYF
CDR3nt: TGCAGTGCTACTCCTTTGGACAGCTACGAGCAGTACTTC

d_gene: -
v_gene: TRBV2
abundance: many
j_gene: TRBJ1-2
CDR3aa: CASEARGYTF
CDR3nt: TGTGCCAGCGAGGCTCGCGGCTACACCTTC

d_gene: -
v_gene: TRBV7-9
abundance: -
j_gene: TRBJ2-6
CDR3aa: CASSPGQFSGANVLTF
CDR3nt: TGTGCCAGCAGCCCCGGACAGTTCTCTGGGGCCAACGTCCTGACTTTC